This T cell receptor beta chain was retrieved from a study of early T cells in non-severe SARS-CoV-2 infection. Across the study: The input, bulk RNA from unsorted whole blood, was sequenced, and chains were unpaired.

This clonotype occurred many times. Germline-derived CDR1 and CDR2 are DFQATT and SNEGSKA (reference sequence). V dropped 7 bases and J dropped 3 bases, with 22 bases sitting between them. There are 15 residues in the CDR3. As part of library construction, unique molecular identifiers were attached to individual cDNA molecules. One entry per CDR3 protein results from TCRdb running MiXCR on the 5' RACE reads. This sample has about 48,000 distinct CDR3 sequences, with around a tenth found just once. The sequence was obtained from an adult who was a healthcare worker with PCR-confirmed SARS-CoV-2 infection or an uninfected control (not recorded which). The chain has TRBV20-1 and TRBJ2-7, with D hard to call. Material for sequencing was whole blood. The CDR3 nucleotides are TGCAGTGTCAGGCCAGCCACCACAAAGGTCTACGAGCAGTACTTC. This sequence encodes CSVRPATTKVYEQYF.